The sequence of this TCR beta chain was determined in a study of blood T cells in healthy people across ages (dated by TCRdb to the mid-2010s). In terms of the full investigation: In model experiments, roughly one uniquely barcoded TCR beta cDNA molecule per two T cells was captured by template switching. Donors were grouped into four age groups: young (average roughly 15 years), middle-aged (about 38), aged (roughly 62) and long-lived (over 80). For two donors (one aged 18 to 29 and one aged 80 or older), the study analyzed two additional independent replicas of 1 million unique cDNA reads from the same blood draw. Age-related changes in TCR beta repertoire diversity were measured in the study by deep sequencing normalized with unique cDNA molecular identifiers. To avoid experimental bias, donors of different ages were randomly spread across the sequencing lanes.

The donors were around 39 Caucasian individuals from Russia, aged 6 to 90 years, who were systemically healthy. About 10 milliliters of peripheral blood were drawn from each donor into EDTA-treated Vacutainer tubes. Ficoll-Paque density-gradient centrifugation was used to isolate PBMCs, with at least 6 million per sample. Total RNA was extracted from PBMCs with Trizol reagent, with at least 5.5 micrograms obtained per sample. For every donor, flow cytometry on a PBMC aliquot measured the percentage of naive CD45RAhigh/CD27high T cells. What the research found in general, with its limitations: Observed TCR beta diversity correlated strongly with the percentage of naive T cells measured by flow cytometry. As age increased, observed TCR beta diversity per million T cells dropped in a roughly linear way, and a significant reduction was already evident by age 40. The CMV infection status of donors was not known, potentially confounding age-related changes in expanded clonotypes. The long-lived group showed more naive CD4+ T cells, fewer expanded clones and increased TCR diversity than the aged group, suggesting age selection. Because profiling used bulk unsorted PBMCs, naive and antigen-experienced compartments could not be compared conclusively. Estimates of total diversity from one million sequenced T cells were regarded as lower bounds and underestimates.

Libraries came from 5' RACE. Data came from an Illumina HiSeq 2500. The second PCR ran for roughly 7 to 12 cycles and used a J-beta primer mix along with a sample-barcoded 5' primer. A unique molecular identifier was introduced onto each TCR beta cDNA molecule by a template-switch 5' adaptor carrying 12 random nucleotides. Each sample yielded at least 3 million CDR3-containing paired-end reads. All of the RNA was converted into first-strand cDNA using the Mint cDNA synthesis kit, with a TRBC-specific oligonucleotide serving as the primer. Following uracil-DNA glycosylase treatment, all cDNA underwent a first 18-cycle PCR with the universal primers M1SS and BC2_uni_R. Concerning the study's data processing: For normalization, 1 million high-quality reads, each with a distinct molecular identifier, were randomly selected from each sample. Instead of being binned into consensus sequences, reads that shared molecular identifiers were thrown out. MiTCR, run with a Q25 quality threshold and the strictest error-elimination algorithm, handled CDR3 identification, clonotype clustering and error correction. A nonparametric unseen species model using Euler transformation provided a lower-bound estimate of total TCR beta diversity. TCRdb reprocessed the public reads (quality trimming at Q25 with fastp, clone calling with MiXCR) and kept in-frame beta chains. Rows are unified per CDR3 protein, each entry keeping the most common DNA and genes. The V and J calls were determined by TCRdb, not by the authors. This sample holds hundreds of thousands of distinct CDR3 sequences; about 37% were observed only once. The top ten clonotypes cover about an eighth of the sample.

This clonotype was seen at least ten times. Its antigen remains undetermined. Base qualities are not recorded, but no much larger clone differs from it by a single base. The receptor was isolated from a man aged 18 to 29 in good health. The sequencing sample was made of blood.

The sequence in DNA is TGTGCCAGCAGAGGCGATAGCAATCAGCCCCAGCATTTT. This translates into CASRGDSNQPQHF. In this chain, TRBV6-2 or TRBV6-3 is recombined with TRBJ1-5, with no confident D gene call. The germline V gene gives CDR1 as MNHEY and CDR2 as SVGEGT. V and J lose 6 bases and 0 bases, and a span of 6 bases separates them. The CDR3 runs 13 amino acids, cysteine and phenylalanine included. Solely the CDR3 DNA is kept, with 39 bases framed from the first base.